This T cell receptor beta chain was found in a study of T-cell memory formation after mild COVID-19. As for the study in general: For the most part, TCR clusters were specific to one donor.

Using its own MiXCR run on the 5' RACE reads, TCRdb lists one record per CDR3 protein. Found here are around 500,000 distinct CDR3 sequences, approximately 18% of them singletons; the top ten hold over 9%. This clonotype was counted ten times or more. Germline values: CDR1 SEHNR, CDR2 FQNEAQ (reference sequence). The V end lost 3 bases, the J end lost 6 bases, and 15 bases lay between the germline ends. The CDR3 totals 14 residues. Specimen: PBMCs or a T cell subset sorted from them (not recorded which). This TCR came from an adult woman who had mild COVID-19 (a few samples of this study predate the infection). Cell type and time point are not known. V usage is TRBV7-9 and J usage is TRBJ2-7, with D maybe TRBD1 (6 bases). Written as DNA, the CDR3 is TGTGCCAGCAGCTTGGTGACAGGTGCCCCCGAGCAGTACTTC. This gives the protein CASSLVTGAPEQYF.